Below are 4 T cell receptor beta chains sequenced from a single sample in a study of cytomegalovirus exposure and HLA in healthy donors (dated by TCRdb to the late 2010s). To prepare the library, the immunoSEQ multiplex PCR assay was applied. For the multiplex PCR, a mixture combining 60 forward primers for TCR Vbeta segments and 13 reverse primers for TCR Jbeta segments was used. Held by TCRdb, this immuneACCESS table contains in-frame sequences only and omits some clones. Under half of the omission traces to an unresolved V gene where checked; the cause of the rest is unknown. The sample records 100,000 to 150,000 clones, about four fifths of which are singletons. 0.7% of the sample goes to the ten largest clones. Sequencing input: PBMCs. The receptor set was obtained from a man younger than 30 in good health and CMV-seronegative.

The rearrangement joins TRBV6-5 to TRBJ1-2; D is undetermined. The CDR3 sequence is 12 residues long. Germline V gene data show CDR1 as MNHEY and CDR2 as SVGAGI. Deletions cut 6 bases from V and 8 bases from J, with 13 bases between. This CDR3 is CASSTPQRGYTF. The CDR3 region has the DNA TGTGCCAGCAGCACACCCCAGCGAGGCTACACCTTC.

The rearrangement uses TRBV5-1 and TRBJ2-7, with TRBD1 identical over 10 bases. The CDR3 loop spans 14 amino acids. The germline V gene has CDR1 SGHRS and CDR2 YFSETQ. V dropped 3 bases and J dropped 6; count of bases not matched to a gene: 6. DNA for the CDR3: TGCGCCAGCAGCTCACTGACAGGGGGCGCCGAGCAGTACTTC. As protein: CASSSLTGGAEQYF. The full variable domain, completed using reference TRBV5-1 and TRBJ2-7, is KAGVTQTPRYLIKTRGQQVTLSCSPISGHRSVSWYQQTPGQGLQFLFEYFSETQRNKGNFPGRFSGRQFSNSRSEMNVSTLELGDSALYLCASSSLTGGAEQYFGPGTRLTVT.

The V gene is TRBV2, the J gene TRBJ1-5; D is possibly TRBD1 (5 bases). Trimming removed 3 bases from V and 4 bases from J, with 10 bases in between. Germline CDR1 is SNHLY and CDR2 is FYNNEI. This CDR3 contains 14 residues. The CDR3 is CASSDRQGNQPQHF. The CDR3 region has the DNA TGTGCCAGCAGTGATCGGCAGGGAAATCAGCCCCAGCATTTT. Based on the CDR3 plus reference TRBV2 and TRBJ1-5, the full variable domain is EPEVTQTPSHQVTQMGQEVILRCVPISNHLYFYWYRQILGQKVEFLVSFYNNEISEKSEIFDDQFSVERPDGSNFTLKIRSTKLEDSAMYFCASSDRQGNQPQHFGDGTRLSIL.

CDR3 sequence: CSVEDPGGIQYF. For the CDR3, the DNA is TGCAGCGTAGAGGACCCGGGAGGCATTCAGTACTTC. The chain carries TRBV29-1 and TRBJ2-4; 7 nucleotides line up with TRBD2. Germline V gene data show CDR1 as SQVTM and CDR2 as ANQGSEA. The trim removed 6 bases at V and 9 bases at J, leaving 8 bases unmatched. The CDR3 is made up of 12 amino acids.